These 25 T cell receptor beta chains came from one sample sequenced in a study of cytomegalovirus exposure and HLA in healthy donors. The assay was immunoSEQ multiplex PCR, and TCRdb's table has in-frame clones only and misses some. The sample gives under 400,000 clones, roughly 87% of which show up once; 0.9% to 1% is in the top ten. Sequenced input: PBMCs. The receptors stem from a man aged 30 to 45 in good health and CMV-seronegative.

The chain links TRBV2 to TRBJ2-2; TRBD2 matches at 7 bases. This CDR3 is built from 13 residues. Germline trimming cut 5 bases from V and 6 bases from J; bases unmatched to any gene: 3. Germline CDR1 SNHLY, CDR2 FYNNEI. The CDR3 sequence is CASSPRGAGELFF. CDR3 nucleotide sequence: TGTGCCAGCAGTCCCCGGGGGGCCGGGGAGCTGTTTTTT.

DNA of the CDR3: TGTGCCAGCAGTCCAGGACAGGAAAACTACGAGCAGTACTTC. Protein product: CASSPGQENYEQYF. The chain carries TRBV27 and TRBJ2-7; 7 bases are a match to TRBD1. The CDR3 sequence is 14 residues long. CDR1 is MNHEY, CDR2 SMNVEV, per germline (reference sequence). Trimming took 5 bases from V and 3 from J; bases not matched to a gene: 7.

V usage is TRBV5-1 and J usage is TRBJ2-5, with D possibly matching TRBD1 (5 bases). Deletions cut 2 bases from V and 4 bases from J, with 9 bases between. Per germline, CDR1 SGHRS and CDR2 YFSETQ. The CDR3 consists of 13 residues. CDR3 sequence: CASSFRGSETQYF. CDR3 nucleotides: TGCGCCAGCAGCTTTAGGGGATCAGAGACCCAGTACTTC.

The chain recombines TRBV30 with TRBJ2-5, with 8 bases matching TRBD2. V lost 2 bases to trimming and J lost 0 bases; unmatched junction nucleotides: 11. The CDR3 runs 17 residues. The germline CDR1 and CDR2 sequences are GTSNPN and SVGIG (reference sequence). The CDR3 nucleotides are TGTGCCTGGAGTCGCGGGGGGCCGGGTCGCTACCAAGAGACCCAGTACTTC. Amino acid sequence: CAWSRGGPGRYQETQYF.

This chain joins TRBV4-3 and TRBJ2-7, with D tentatively TRBD1 (6 bases). Looked up from germline, CDR1 is LGHNA and CDR2 is YSLEER. V lost 2 bases, J lost 3 bases, and 14 bases lay in between. This CDR3 has 15 residues. The CDR3 DNA sequence: TGCGCCAGCAGCCAATCGTCCGGGACAATCTACGAGCAGTACTTC. It specifies CASSQSSGTIYEQYF.

The CDR3 region is CASSSKRTGVANTEAFF. The CDR3 coding sequence is TGTGCCAGCAGTTCCAAACGGACAGGGGTTGCGAACACTGAAGCTTTCTTT. The chain joins TRBV27 to TRBJ1-1, with 9 positions matching TRBD1. V was clipped by 4 bases and J by 1 base; unmatched bases: 10. The CDR3 is made up of 17 amino acids. CDR1 MNHEY and CDR2 SMNVEV come from the germline V gene (reference sequence).

The gene calls are TRBV7-8 and TRBJ2-2, with 9 bases aligning to TRBD1. CDR1 and CDR2 (germline): SGHVS, FQNEAQ. J was trimmed by 4 bases and V by 3 bases; bases with no gene match: 9. The CDR3 spans 17 residues. The CDR3 DNA sequence: TGTGCCAGCAGCTTTATTGCCGGGACAGGGACCACCGGGGAGCTGTTTTTT. Its protein product is CASSFIAGTGTTGELFF.

The chain combines TRBV9 with TRBJ2-1; 10 bases match TRBD1. Germline V gives CDR1 SGDLS, CDR2 YYNGEE. The CDR3 is 15 residues long. Trimming cost V 3 bases and J 8 bases; bases outside gene matches: 8. The CDR3 DNA reads TGTGCCAGCAGCGCCGGGACAGGGGTTATCTATGAGCAGTTCTTC. Protein sequence: CASSAGTGVIYEQFF.

This chain joins TRBV6-5 and TRBJ2-1; D is ambiguous. Per the germline V gene, CDR1 is MNHEY and CDR2 is SVGAGI. V lost 0 bases and J 8 bases, leaving 8 bases between the germline ends. The CDR3 loop spans 13 amino acids. The CDR3 here is CASSYSYLHEQFF. CDR3 in DNA: TGTGCCAGCAGTTACTCATATCTCCATGAGCAGTTCTTC.

DNA for the CDR3: TGTGCCAGCAGCCCTGTTGGGGGAGGGGAGACCCAGTACTTC. This gives the protein CASSPVGGGETQYF. V gene TRBV7-7 combines with J gene TRBJ2-5, with 7 positions matching TRBD2. Per germline, CDR1 SSHAT and CDR2 FNYEAQ (reference sequence). The CDR3 runs to 14 residues. Trimming took 5 bases from V and 5 from J; bases not matched to a gene: 8. Drawing the rest from reference TRBV7-7 and TRBJ2-5, the complete variable domain is GAGVSQSPRYKVTKRGQDVTLRCDPISSHATLYWYQQALGQGPEFLTYFNYEAQPDKSGLPSDRFSAERPEGSISTLTIQRTEQRDSAMYRCASSPVGGGETQYFGPGTRLLVL.

The V call is TRBV11-2, the J call TRBJ2-1; 10 nucleotides match TRBD2. CDR3 length: 16 residues. V gave up 1 base and J gave up 7 bases; unmatched junction bases: 7. In germline, CDR1 is SGHAT, CDR2 FQNNGV. The CDR3 sequence is CASSLGSGGMINEQFF. In DNA, the CDR3 is TGTGCCAGCAGCTTAGGTAGCGGGGGGATGATTAATGAGCAGTTCTTC.

The genes are TRBV27 and TRBJ2-1; the D gene is possibly TRBD2 (5 bases). Looked up from germline, CDR1 is MNHEY and CDR2 is SMNVEV (reference sequence). This CDR3 has 16 residues. V lost 6 bases to trimming and J lost 0 bases, with 15 bases between them. CDR3 coding DNA: TGTGCCAGCAGAACCGGACTCGCCGACTCCTACAATGAGCAGTTCTTC. This gives the protein CASRTGLADSYNEQFF.

The table lists this clone with a count of one. The chain's CDR3 is CASSQTGTTNTGELFF. DNA of the CDR3: TGTGCCAGCAGTCAGACCGGGACAACGAACACCGGGGAGCTGTTTTTT. The rearrangement joins TRBV13 to TRBJ2-2; possibly TRBD1 for D (6 bases). Germline assignment: CDR1 PRHDT and CDR2 FYEKMQ (reference sequence). The CDR3 contains 16 residues. Trimming removed 6 bases at V and 0 bases at J, with 14 bases between.

The CDR3 protein is CASSSRPTGSVYGYTF. CDR3 in DNA: TGTGCCAGCAGTTCCCGACCGACAGGGTCGGTCTATGGCTACACCTTC. The chain is built from TRBV5-8 and TRBJ1-2, with 7 bases aligning to TRBD1. The V and J ends lost 5 bases and 4 bases, in that order; junction bases with no gene match: 14. From germline, CDR1 is SGHTS and CDR2 YDEGEE. This CDR3 comprises 16 residues. The variable domain in full, with the rest retrieved from reference TRBV5-8 and TRBJ1-2, is EAGVTQSPTHLIKTRGQQATLRCSPISGHTSVYWYQQALGLGLQFLLWYDEGEERNRGNFPPRFSGRQFPNYSSELNVNALELEDSALYLCASSSRPTGSVYGYTFGSGTRLTVV.

The rearrangement joins TRBV4-1 to TRBJ2-1, with D possibly matching TRBD1 (5 bases). Germline CDR1 reads MGHRA; CDR2 reads YSYEKL. With 0 bases removed from V and 4 bases from J, the gap between germline ends came to 10 bases. This CDR3 region has 15 residues. The CDR3 is CASSQDQGGYNEQFF. The DNA of the CDR3 is TGCGCCAGCAGCCAAGATCAGGGCGGATACAATGAGCAGTTCTTC.

This clone was recorded once. The chain recombines TRBV29-1 with TRBJ1-4; no reliable D call. CDR3 size: 14 residues. Germline CDR1 SQVTM, CDR2 ANQGSEA. Trimming removed 5 bases from V and 0 bases from J, with 10 bases in between. CDR3 residues: CSVFPGTTNEKLFF. For the CDR3, the DNA is TGCAGCGTTTTTCCCGGTACAACTAATGAAAAACTGTTTTTT. Variable domain in full (rest from reference TRBV29-1 and TRBJ1-4): SAVISQKPSRDICQRGTSLTIQCQVDSQVTMMFWYRQQPGQSLTLIATANQGSEATYESGFVIDKFPISRPNLTFSTLTVSNMSPEDSSIYLCSVFPGTTNEKLFFGSGTQLSVL.

The rearrangement links TRBV7-9 to TRBJ1-6; D remains ambiguous. Trimming took 6 bases from V and 6 from J, leaving 12 bases between them. The CDR3 length is 14 residues. The germline V gene encodes CDR1 SEHNR and CDR2 FQNEAQ (reference sequence). The CDR3 sequence is CASRNSALNSPLHF. DNA of the CDR3: TGTGCCAGCAGGAACAGTGCTCTTAATTCACCCCTCCACTTT.

This clone was found once. The chain is built from TRBV11-2 and TRBJ2-4, with a tentative D call TRBD2 (5 bases). The V gene lost 3 bases and the J gene lost 0 bases, with 6 bases spanning the gap. The CDR3 length is 14 residues. Germline V gene sequence: CDR1 SGHAT, CDR2 FQNNGV. CDR3 DNA: TGTGCCAGCAGCTTGGACTTAGCCAAAAACATTCAGTACTTC. This sequence encodes CASSLDLAKNIQYF.

The genes are TRBV4-1 and TRBJ1-2; TRBD1 agrees at 7 bases. The V gene end was trimmed by 0 bases and the J gene end by 4 bases; junction bases not matched to a gene: 5. CDR3 length: 15 amino acids. Germline loops: CDR1 MGHRA, CDR2 YSYEKL. DNA for the CDR3: TGCGCCAGCAGCCAAGAACCGGGACAGAGCTATGGCTACACCTTC. Its translation is CASSQEPGQSYGYTF.

This clone was observed a few times. The rearrangement joins TRBV25-1 to TRBJ1-6; 10 nucleotides line up with TRBD1. Trimming removed 5 bases from V and 7 bases from J; junction bases left unmatched: 5. The germline V gene has CDR1 MGHDK and CDR2 SYGVNS. The CDR3 contains 15 residues. The CDR3 nucleotides are TGTGCCAGCAGTTCAAGGGACAGGGGCAATTCACCCCTCCACTTT. Its translation: CASSSRDRGNSPLHF.

This sequence joins TRBV19 and TRBJ2-2, with 14 bases matching TRBD2. Germline V gene lookup returns CDR1 LNHDA and CDR2 SQIVND (reference sequence). CDR3 size: 16 residues. The trim removed 4 bases at V and 6 bases at J, leaving 4 bases unmatched. CDR3 amino acids: CASSTRLAGGPGELFF. In DNA, the CDR3 is TGTGCCAGTAGTACCCGACTAGCGGGGGGGCCCGGGGAGCTGTTTTTT.

This chain joins TRBV11-2 and TRBJ2-3, with 10 bases aligning to TRBD2. Losses at the gene ends were 3 bases for V and 3 bases for J; bases not matched to a gene: 3. This CDR3 comprises 15 residues. Germline V gene sequence: CDR1 SGHAT, CDR2 FQNNGV. CDR3 sequence: CASSFSSGGTDTQYF. As DNA, the CDR3 is TGTGCCAGCAGCTTCTCTAGCGGGGGTACAGATACGCAGTATTTT.

A single count supports this clone. The chain employs TRBV6-4 and TRBJ2-1, with D possibly being TRBD2 (6 bases). Trimming removed 4 bases at V and 9 bases at J, with 19 bases between. The CDR3 loop spans 15 amino acids. Germline CDR1 and CDR2: MRHNA and SNTAGT. DNA of the CDR3: TGTGCCAGCAGTGCACTAGCTTCTTCTGCGGGTGAGCAGTTCTTC. Its protein product is CASSALASSAGEQFF.

This clone was seen a few times. The chain is built from TRBV25-1 and TRBJ1-2; D possibly corresponds to TRBD1 (6 bases). Trimming took 2 bases from V and 8 from J, leaving 21 bases between them. CDR1 and CDR2 (germline): MGHDK, SYGVNS. This CDR3 is 16 amino acids long. CDR3: CASSEHKGQPWGGYTF. CDR3 bases: TGTGCCAGCAGTGAACACAAAGGACAGCCTTGGGGAGGCTACACCTTC.

The V and J genes are TRBV19 and TRBJ2-7, with TRBD1 matching 7 bases. This CDR3 has 13 residues. V trimming: 3 bases; J trimming: 8 bases; junction bases outside the gene matches: 7. Germline lookup yields CDR1 LNHDA and CDR2 SQIVND (reference sequence). The CDR3 reads CASSIGTAIQQYF. The CDR3, as DNA: TGTGCCAGTAGTATCGGGACAGCTATCCAGCAGTACTTC.